The rows below give T cell receptor beta chains drawn from one sample of a study of blood T cell repertoires in COVID-19. Profiled with immunoSEQ multiplex PCR; TCRdb holds only in-frame clones, not every one. The table has fewer than 120,000 clones, 70% to 90% seen once; the top ten hold 3% to 3.5%. The sample comprised peripheral blood. Receptors originate from a woman between 50 and 59 years old with acute or convalescent COVID-19. Each CDR3 is given with its conserved first and last residue. A D gene is named only where the DNA matches it firmly. Size is stated for part of the rows, as once, few or many counts, or as a class when the clone is expanded.

size	J	D	V	DNA	CDR3
NA	TRBJ1-1	NA	TRBV13	TGTGCCAGCAGCTTAGGCCTGGGGAGTGAAGCTTTCTTT	CASSLGLGSEAFF
NA	TRBJ1-1	TRBD1	TRBV6-6	TGTGCCAGCACGGACAGGGGGAACACTGAAGCTTTCTTT	CASTDRGNTEAFF
NA	TRBJ2-7	NA	TRBV5-8	TGTGCCGGTATAAGCGGGCAGGGTGCGTTAATCTACGAGCAGTACTTC	CAGISGQGALIYEQYF
once	TRBJ2-1	TRBD2	TRBV24-1	TGTGCCACCAGTTATTCTAGCGGGAGCTCCTACAATGAGCAGTTCTTC	CATSYSSGSSYNEQFF
few	TRBJ2-5	TRBD1	TRBV3-1/TRBV3-2	TGTGCCAGCAGCCACGGACAGGAAGAGACCCAGTACTTC	CASSHGQEETQYF
NA	TRBJ1-3	NA	TRBV3-1/TRBV3-2	TGTGCCAGCAGCCAAGTGGGGGGTACTGGAAACACCATATATTTT	CASSQVGGTGNTIYF
NA	TRBJ2-7	TRBD2	TRBV30	TGTGCCTGGACTAGCGGAACCTACGAGCAGTACTTC	CAWTSGTYEQYF
NA	TRBJ2-7	TRBD2	TRBV11-2	TGTGCCAGCAGCTTAGTGGCCCTAGCGGGAAGGTACGAGCAGTACTTC	CASSLVALAGRYEQYF
NA	TRBJ2-5	NA	TRBV25-1	TGTGCCAGCATGTCAGGGGTGGAGACCCAGTACTTC	CASMSGVETQYF
NA	TRBJ1-3	NA	TRBV19	TGTGCCAGTAGTTTTCTAGAAGGAAACACCATATATTTT	CASSFLEGNTIYF
few	TRBJ1-3	NA	TRBV6-5	TGTGCCAGCAGTTACTCAGGCGGAGGAAACACCATATATTTT	CASSYSGGGNTIYF
NA	TRBJ1-5	NA	TRBV15	TGTGCCACCAGCAGAGGGGGCGGGGGGAGTCAGCCCCAGCATTTT	CATSRGGGGSQPQHF